This paragraph covers one T cell receptor (beta chain) sequence. The data were obtained in a study of OX40 agonist ivuxolimab in advanced cancers. This CDR3 has 19 residues. Unmatched junction bases numbered 13, after V lost 0 bases and J lost 4 bases. The germline V gene encodes CDR1 LGHNA and CDR2 YNFKEQ. Assay: immunoSEQ multiplex PCR; the TCRdb copy retains only in-frame clones and omits some. Seen here are several thousand clones, around 85% observed once, and the top ten hold roughly 70%. The clonotype originates from an adult with an advanced solid tumor such as melanoma, head and neck, liver or kidney cancer. This rearrangement joins TRBV4-2 to TRBJ2-2, with 8 bases aligning to TRBD2. Specimen: CD4+ or CD8+ T cells sorted from blood, collected in a trial of the OX40 agonist ivuxolimab. DNA for the CDR3: TGTGCCAGCAGCCAAGATGGTCGAGGAGCGGGGGTCTTCACCGGGGAGCTGTTTTTT. It encodes CASSQDGRGAGVFTGELFF.